This T cell receptor (beta chain) was sequenced during a study of relationships among human T cell subsets. About this clonotype: Its specificity is unknown.

The study's findings and limits: Over 50% of CD8+ cytotoxic sequences were in clones over 100 reads; regulatory and Th2 had few. Bead sorting may have left some CD4+CD8+ double-positive cells.

From germline, CDR1 is MNHEY and CDR2 SMNVEV (reference sequence). The CDR3 sequence is 13 residues long. The V end was cut by 7 bases, the J end by 3 bases, with 12 bases between. Semiquantitative ARM-PCR amplified T cell receptor alpha and beta CDR3 regions from mRNA. In ARM-PCR, communal superprimers followed tagged nested gene-specific primers for exponential amplification. TCRdb re-derived calls from the multiplex PCR reads in MiXCR, one entry per CDR3 protein. The table lists 2,800 or so distinct CDR3 sequences, approximately 82% of them singletons. The chain uses TRBV27 and TRBJ1-2; D gene unclear. Sequenced sample: total T cells sorted from blood. This receptor was obtained from a man aged 35-49 years in good health. CDR3 loop: CASKGGNYYGYTF. The CDR3 nucleotides read TGTGCCAGCAAGGGAGGGAACTACTATGGCTACACCTTC.